Listed below are T cell receptor beta chains from one sample, sequenced in a study of T-cell reconstitution after alpha-beta-depleted transplantation in children. TCRdb re-called the PCR reads with MiXCR, one entry per CDR3 protein. The sample includes roughly 220,000 distinct CDR3 sequences, around 12% of them seen just once. The source was PBMCs from the stem cell graft donor, collected from the stem cell graft. The origin of the receptors is a human donor who donated a stem cell graft to a child with acute lymphoblastic leukemia. Each CDR3 is given without its conserved first and last residue. A D gene is named only where the DNA matches it firmly.

J gene | D gene | V gene | CDR3 protein
TRBJ2-7 | - | TRBV6-2/TRBV6-3 | ASSYSLQAAYEQY
TRBJ2-1 | - | TRBV6-5 | ASSYSILTDYNEQF
TRBJ1-1 | TRBD1 | TRBV5-1 | ASSFDRANTEAF
TRBJ1-1 | - | TRBV9 | ASSPLIRQYNTEAF
TRBJ1-6 | - | TRBV10-3 | AISGPGSSSPLH
TRBJ2-5 | - | TRBV18 | ASSPNRRVGQETQY
TRBJ1-2 | TRBD1 | TRBV6-2/TRBV6-3 | ASSYSRDSYYGYT
TRBJ1-1 | - | TRBV7-8 | ASSLDWFIGAEAF
TRBJ2-7 | - | TRBV5-1 | ASRLYRDISYEQY
TRBJ1-6 | - | TRBV7-2 | ASSLGLVESGSPLH
TRBJ1-6 | - | TRBV28 | ASSLTGNSPLH
TRBJ2-7 | - | TRBV3-1 | ASSQGRNYEQY
TRBJ2-5 | TRBD2 | TRBV9 | ASSAKSGVGETQY
TRBJ2-7 | - | TRBV24-1 | ATSDGRRGGSSEQY
TRBJ1-1 | - | TRBV5-1 | ASSPLNMNTEAF
TRBJ2-7 | - | TRBV18 | ASSEASGTDFYEQY
TRBJ2-3 | TRBD1 | TRBV7-6 | ASRADRVTDTQY
TRBJ1-2 | - | TRBV7-2 | ASSPYLEGYT
TRBJ2-3 | - | TRBV4-2 | ASSPSGGSTDTQY
TRBJ2-1 | - | TRBV6-1 | ASSERVRMNEQF
TRBJ2-2 | TRBD2 | TRBV20-1 | SARDLAGGTGELF
TRBJ1-1 | TRBD1 | TRBV27 | ASSFTLPPGQGGNTEAF
TRBJ2-3 | TRBD1 | TRBV28 | ASSYYRGHTDTQY
TRBJ1-1 | - | TRBV29-1 | SVDGLVGGRTEAF
TRBJ1-5 | - | TRBV20-1 | SARVKGSGNQPQH
TRBJ2-1 | - | TRBV29-1 | SVEGLTRETEQF
TRBJ2-7 | - | TRBV6-2/TRBV6-3 | ASSIISEQY
TRBJ2-5 | - | TRBV20-1 | SVRQGLPTI
TRBJ2-1 | - | TRBV29-1 | SVRLRSSYNEQF
TRBJ1-1 | - | TRBV15 | ATGPRL
TRBJ1-2 | TRBD1 | TRBV10-3 | AISDIGTGGRSYT
TRBJ1-5 | - | TRBV28 | ASSQGNNQPQH
TRBJ2-1 | - | TRBV5-1 | ASSWTVFWNEQF
TRBJ2-2 | - | TRBV18 | ASSSGVPGELF
TRBJ1-4 | - | TRBV19 | ASRRIATNEKLF
TRBJ1-1 | - | TRBV5-1 | ASSEGTYATNTEAF
TRBJ2-1 | TRBD2 | TRBV29-1 | SVEAWGGSYNEQF
TRBJ2-7 | TRBD2 | TRBV29-1 | SVDSSIGASGSEQY
TRBJ1-1 | - | TRBV9 | ASSVGVRGEGVPTEAF
TRBJ2-3 | TRBD2 | TRBV4-2 | ASSPSGGPGTDTQY
TRBJ1-2 | - | TRBV29-1 | SALASRNYGYT
TRBJ1-3 | - | TRBV5-3 | ASIQQPSTSGNTIY
TRBJ2-2 | - | TRBV12-3/TRBV12-4 | ASSRGSGELF
TRBJ2-5 | - | TRBV5-5 | ASSSASQETQY
TRBJ2-7 | - | TRBV6-5 | ASSFGLGEYEQY
TRBJ2-5 | TRBD2 | TRBV27 | ASSSGLAETQY
TRBJ2-7 | - | TRBV6-5 | ASSYWGSSYEQY
TRBJ1-1 | - | TRBV28 | ASSVSLNTEAF
TRBJ2-1 | TRBD1 | TRBV6-5 | ASSYFGTENEQF
TRBJ1-4 | - | TRBV3-1 | ASSPLRPATNEKLF
TRBJ1-6 | - | TRBV20-1 | SAREGQQSYNSPLH
TRBJ1-4 | - | TRBV5-1 | ASSLGDTANEKLF
TRBJ2-5 | TRBD2 | TRBV13 | ASSGILAGSGKTQY
TRBJ2-7 | - | TRBV5-1 | ASSLEGGGTSYEQY
TRBJ2-3 | - | TRBV29-1 | SVMPADTQY
TRBJ2-7 | - | TRBV29-1 | SVELGVEQY